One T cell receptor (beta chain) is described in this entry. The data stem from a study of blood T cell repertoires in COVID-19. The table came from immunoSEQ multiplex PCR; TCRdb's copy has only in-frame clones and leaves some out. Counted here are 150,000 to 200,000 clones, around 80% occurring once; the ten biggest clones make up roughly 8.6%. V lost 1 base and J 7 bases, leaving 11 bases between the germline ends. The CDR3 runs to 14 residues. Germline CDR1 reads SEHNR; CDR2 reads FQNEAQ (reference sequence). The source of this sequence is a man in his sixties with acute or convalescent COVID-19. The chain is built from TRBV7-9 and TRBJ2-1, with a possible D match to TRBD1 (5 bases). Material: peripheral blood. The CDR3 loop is CASSLGQGGNEQFF. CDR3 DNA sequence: TGTGCCAGCAGCTTAGGGCAGGGTGGGAATGAGCAGTTCTTC.